The clone carrying this T cell receptor (beta chain) was recorded once. Profiling relied on immunoSEQ multiplex PCR, and the TCRdb table lists in-frame clones only, not all of them. This sample has over 110,000 clones, with roughly 92% found just once. This entry belongs to a study of T cell responses to AZD1222 COVID-19 vaccine. The CDR3 length is 14 residues. Per the germline V gene, CDR1 is MGHRA and CDR2 is YSYEKL. With V trimmed by 3 bases and J by 4 bases, 5 bases remained unmatched. The receptor's source is an adult who received the AZD1222 COVID-19 vaccine. The chain couples TRBV4-1 to TRBJ1-2; 7 nucleotides match TRBD1. The sequences come from peripheral blood, collected 28 days after the second AZD1222 dose. The CDR3 reads CASSHPTGTYGYTF. The CDR3 DNA sequence: TGCGCCAGCAGCCACCCGACAGGGACCTATGGCTACACCTTC.